Below, 30 T cell receptor beta chains from the same sample are listed, as sequenced in a study of blood T cell repertoires in COVID-19. Libraries were prepared by immunoSEQ multiplex PCR; TCRdb keeps only in-frame clonotypes and omits some of them. The table lists 100,000 to 150,000 clones, approximately 84% of them singletons. The sequenced material came from peripheral blood. The receptors come from a woman aged 80 or over with acute or convalescent COVID-19.

This chain joins TRBV11-2 and TRBJ1-3; D possibly corresponds to TRBD1 (5 bases). This CDR3 has 17 residues. V shed 5 bases and J shed 0 bases, with 17 bases lying between them. The germline CDR1 and CDR2 sequences are SGHAT and FQNNGV. CDR3 in amino acids: CASSKSGDRRSGNTIYF. CDR3 coding DNA: TGTGCCAGCAGCAAAAGTGGTGACAGACGCTCTGGAAACACCATATATTTT.

The chain has TRBV5-6 and TRBJ2-7, with 7 bases fitting TRBD1. The CDR3 has 15 amino acids. Germline V gene lookup returns CDR1 SGHDT and CDR2 YYEEEE. V gave up 4 bases and J gave up 6 bases; unmatched junction bases: 13. CDR3 nucleotide sequence: TGTGCCAGCAGCCCTCGGACAGGTGTGATACTCGAGCAGTACTTC. It specifies CASSPRTGVILEQYF.

The chain links TRBV21-1 to TRBJ1-1; TRBD1 is the table's D call, not checked against the DNA. TRBV21-1 is a pseudogene locus. This CDR3 comprises 12 residues. This CDR3 reads CASSTPCGQAFF. The CDR3 nucleotides are TGTGCCAGCAGCACCCCTTGTGGGCAAGCTTTCTTT.

In nucleotides, the CDR3 is TGTGCCAGTAGTATACTAACAGGGGGCTCCCCGCACAATGAGCAGTTCTTC. Translating gives CASSILTGGSPHNEQFF. V gene TRBV19 combines with J gene TRBJ2-1; 9 bases match TRBD1. The germline gives CDR1 LNHDA, CDR2 SQIVND (reference sequence). The V gene end was trimmed by 2 bases and the J gene end by 5 bases; junction bases not matched to a gene: 10. The CDR3 consists of 17 residues.

This chain uses TRBV12-5 with TRBJ2-1; D not certain. This CDR3 region has 14 residues. Trimming removed 7 bases at V and 9 bases at J, with 19 bases between. Germline V CDR1 and CDR2: LGHNT, FRNRAP. This CDR3 reads CASAPVASVGEQFF. The CDR3 region has the DNA TGTGCTAGTGCCCCAGTTGCGAGCGTGGGTGAGCAGTTCTTC.

The chain combines TRBV6-1 with TRBJ1-2; 8 bases are shared with TRBD1. With 3 bases clipped from V and 14 bases from J, the junction kept 14 bases outside the gene matches. This CDR3 is 14 amino acids long. Germline V gene sequence: CDR1 MNHNS, CDR2 SASEGT. The CDR3 reads CASSDTGGPRIVTF. The DNA of the CDR3 is TGTGCCAGCAGTGACACAGGGGGACCAAGGATTGTAACCTTC.

The chain couples TRBV5-1 to TRBJ1-3; D is unresolved. Germline CDR1 reads SGHRS; CDR2 reads YFSETQ. V lost 0 bases and J lost 0, with 10 bases in between. The CDR3 loop spans 16 amino acids. CDR3 sequence (DNA): TGCGCCAGCAGCTTGGTGTCAGAATCCTCTGGAAACACCATATATTTT. Translating it yields CASSLVSESSGNTIYF. Drawing the rest from reference TRBV5-1 and TRBJ1-3, the complete variable domain is KAGVTQTPRYLIKTRGQQVTLSCSPISGHRSVSWYQQTPGQGLQFLFEYFSETQRNKGNFPGRFSGRQFSNSRSEMNVSTLELGDSALYLCASSLVSESSGNTIYFGEGSWLTVV.

V usage is TRBV2 and J usage is TRBJ1-2; D possibly corresponds to TRBD1 (5 bases). This CDR3 has 13 residues. In germline, CDR1 is SNHLY, CDR2 FYNNEI. Deletions cut 2 bases from V and 8 bases from J, with 12 bases between. The CDR3 sequence: CASSEPPGYGYTF. In DNA form, the CDR3 reads TGTGCCAGCAGTGAACCCCCAGGGTACGGCTACACCTTC.

This clone appeared a single time. V usage is TRBV18 and J usage is TRBJ1-2; D is uncertain. The V and J ends lost 3 bases and 3 bases respectively, with 11 bases between them. Germline assignment: CDR1 KGHSH and CDR2 LQKENI. The CDR3 is 14 amino acids. Written as DNA, the CDR3 is TGTGCCAGCTCACCGGCGAATAGCGACTATGGCTACACCTTC. Its translation is CASSPANSDYGYTF.

The CDR3, as DNA: TGTGCCAGCAAACTGTCGGGTTTAACCTCCTACGAGCAGTACTTC. Its translation: CASKLSGLTSYEQYF. V gene TRBV27 combines with J gene TRBJ2-7; no clear D gene. V lost 7 bases and J 0 bases, leaving 16 bases between the germline ends. CDR1 and CDR2 (germline): MNHEY, SMNVEV (reference sequence). CDR3 length equals 15 residues.

V gene TRBV6-5 combines with J gene TRBJ1-5; tentatively, D is TRBD1 (6 bases). V was pared by 5 bases and J by 1 base, with 12 bases between. Germline CDR1 is MNHEY and CDR2 is SVGAGI. The CDR3 length is 15 residues. CDR3 residues: CASSLQGRSNQPQHF. The CDR3 DNA reads TGTGCCAGCAGTCTACAGGGTAGGAGCAATCAGCCCCAGCATTTT.

The V gene is TRBV7-2, the J gene TRBJ2-5, with 9 bases lining up with TRBD1. The germline V gene has CDR1 SGHTA and CDR2 FQGNSA. The CDR3 runs to 13 residues. The trim removed 4 bases at V and 6 bases at J, leaving 3 bases unmatched. The CDR3 sequence is CASSSDRGKTQYF. In DNA, the CDR3 is TGTGCCAGCAGCTCGGACAGGGGAAAGACCCAGTACTTC.

The chain uses TRBV6-2 or TRBV6-3 and TRBJ2-7, with 9 positions matching TRBD2. CDR3 length equals 15 residues. V was clipped by 4 bases and J by 0 bases; unmatched bases: 4. Germline lookup yields CDR1 MNHEY and CDR2 SVGEGT. CDR3 nucleotide sequence: TGTGCCAGCAGTTCGCCTAGCGGGGACTCCTACGAGCAGTACTTC. Amino acid sequence: CASSSPSGDSYEQYF.

The chain has TRBV27 and TRBJ2-1, with a weak D call TRBD2 (7 bases). Germline V lookup: CDR1 MNHEY, CDR2 SMNVEV (reference sequence). The V end was cut by 7 bases, the J end by 3 bases, with 19 bases between. The CDR3 is made up of 16 amino acids. CDR3 sequence reads: CASTPWGGGIYNEQFF. The CDR3 DNA sequence: TGTGCCAGCACCCCATGGGGCGGGGGCATCTACAATGAGCAGTTCTTC.

This rearrangement joins TRBV29-1 to TRBJ1-2; D not certain. Germline CDR1 and CDR2: SQVTM and ANQGSEA. Trimming took 1 base from V and 2 from J, leaving 14 bases between them. This CDR3 is 15 amino acids long. The CDR3 DNA follows: TGCAGCGTTGAAGGTTTGGGCAGCGGAAACTATGGCTACACCTTC. It yields the protein CSVEGLGSGNYGYTF.

This clone has just a few counts. The chain carries TRBV3-1 (or the pseudogene TRBV3-2) and TRBJ1-4; the D is unclear. Germline V gene sequence: CDR1 LGHDT, CDR2 YNNKEL (reference sequence). CDR3 length: 17 amino acids. V shed 4 bases and J shed 0 bases, with 15 bases lying between them. The CDR3 DNA is TGTGCCAGCAGCCCGGGGTGGCAGGTCGCAACTAATGAAAAACTGTTTTTT. It codes for CASSPGWQVATNEKLFF.

This clone was found a few times. This chain connects TRBV6-1 to TRBJ1-3, with D possibly being TRBD1 (6 bases). This CDR3 spans 15 amino acids. Germline V lookup: CDR1 MNHNS, CDR2 SASEGT. V shed 0 bases and J shed 0 bases, with 6 bases lying between them. Here the CDR3 DNA reads TGTGCCAGCAGTGAAGCAGGGGGCTCTGGAAACACCATATATTTT. This codes for CASSEAGGSGNTIYF.

The V call is TRBV5-1, the J call TRBJ1-1, with 9 bases fitting TRBD1. Germline assignment: CDR1 SGHRS and CDR2 YFSETQ. Germline trimming cut 2 bases from V and 4 bases from J; bases unmatched to any gene: 6. The CDR3 covers 15 residues. CDR3 DNA sequence: TGCGCCAGCAGCTTCTGGACAGGGGAGGGCACTGAAGCTTTCTTT. It yields the protein CASSFWTGEGTEAFF.

This chain uses TRBV7-2 with TRBJ2-5; 13 bases fit TRBD2. The CDR3 has 14 residues. Losses at the gene ends were 6 bases for V and 4 bases for J; bases not matched to a gene: 2. Germline CDR1 reads SGHTA; CDR2 reads FQGNSA. CDR3 nucleotides: TGTGCCAGCAGGCGACTAGCGGGAGGAGAGACCCAGTACTTC. This encodes CASRRLAGGETQYF.

The chain is built from TRBV7-9 and TRBJ2-7; 8 nucleotides align to TRBD2. This CDR3 spans 12 amino acids. Germline CDR1 and CDR2: SEHNR and FQNEAQ (reference sequence). The trim removed 10 bases at V and 0 bases at J, leaving 2 bases unmatched. CDR3 sequence: CATTSDSYEQYF. CDR3 coding DNA: TGTGCCACGACTAGCGACTCCTACGAGCAGTACTTC.

The V gene is TRBV19, the J gene TRBJ1-4, with 11 positions matching TRBD1. CDR1 and CDR2 (germline): LNHDA, SQIVND (reference sequence). The CDR3 has 15 amino acids. J lost 2 bases, V lost 7 bases, and 3 bases had no gene match. The DNA of the CDR3 is TGTGCCAGTACGGACAGGGGGCGGACTAATGAAAAACTGTTTTTT. It encodes CASTDRGRTNEKLFF. Full variable domain (missing parts from reference TRBV19 and TRBJ1-4): DGGITQSPKYLFRKEGQNVTLSCEQNLNHDAMYWYRQDPGQGLRLIYYSQIVNDFQKGDIAEGYSVSREKKESFPLTVTSAQKNPTAFYLCASTDRGRTNEKLFFGSGTQLSVL.

The chain has TRBV2 and TRBJ1-4; D is possibly TRBD1 (5 bases). CDR3 length: 14 residues. The ends were cut back, 3 bases at V and 4 bases at J, with 9 bases in the middle. Germline CDR1 and CDR2: SNHLY and FYNNEI. Here the CDR3 DNA reads TGTGCCAGCAGTGACGGGCAGGGTAATGAAAAACTGTTTTTT. Its translation: CASSDGQGNEKLFF.

The chain combines TRBV7-6 with TRBJ2-2; 15 bases fit TRBD2. The germline V gene encodes CDR1 SGHVS and CDR2 FNYEAQ. The CDR3 length is 16 residues. V shed 2 bases, J shed 7 bases, and the junction held 2 bases outside the gene matches. The CDR3 nucleotides are TGTGCCAGCAGCTTACGGACTAGCGGGGGGGTCGGGGAGCTGTTTTTT. Its protein is CASSLRTSGGVGELFF.

The chain combines TRBV5-1 with TRBJ2-2, with 9 nucleotides matching TRBD2. V shed 4 bases, J shed 6 bases, and the junction held 13 bases outside the gene matches. This CDR3 is 17 amino acids long. The V gene's germline CDR1 is SGHRS and CDR2 YFSETQ. The CDR3 here is CASSAAHGTSIAGELFF. CDR3 DNA: TGCGCCAGCAGCGCGGCTCACGGGACTAGCATTGCCGGGGAGCTGTTTTTT.

This chain uses TRBV19 with TRBJ2-7; a possible D gene is TRBD2 (6 bases). From germline, CDR1 is LNHDA and CDR2 SQIVND (reference sequence). The CDR3 covers 16 residues. V was pared by 1 base and J by 2 bases, with 15 bases between. This chain's CDR3 is CASSIGGVRGPYEQYF. As DNA, the CDR3 is TGTGCCAGTAGTATAGGGGGGGTACGGGGACCCTACGAGCAGTACTTC.

The V and J genes are TRBV6-2 or TRBV6-3 and TRBJ2-5; 8 bases are shared with TRBD1. This CDR3 has 15 amino acids. The trim removed 6 bases at V and 0 bases at J, leaving 6 bases unmatched. The V gene's germline CDR1 is MNHEY and CDR2 SVGEGT. The CDR3 is CASSRDRTYQETQYF. In DNA form, the CDR3 reads TGTGCCAGCAGCCGGGACAGGACCTACCAAGAGACCCAGTACTTC.

The chain links TRBV15 to TRBJ2-7; D gene ambiguous. V was clipped by 0 bases and J by 6 bases, with 18 bases between them. In germline, CDR1 is LNHNV, CDR2 YYDKDF (reference sequence). This CDR3 contains 16 residues. The CDR3 DNA is TGTGCCACCAGCAGAGAGAGAATGGCCTTCGGCGGCGAGCAGTACTTC. It is translated as CATSRERMAFGGEQYF.

This chain joins TRBV4-2 and TRBJ1-2, with D tentatively TRBD1 (6 bases). Germline values: CDR1 LGHNA, CDR2 YNFKEQ. This CDR3 is built from 16 residues. Trimming shortened V by 1 base and J by 0 bases, and 12 bases separated the two germline ends. CDR3 sequence: CASSQGTAGANYGYTF. As DNA, the CDR3 is TGTGCCAGCAGCCAAGGGACAGCCGGAGCTAACTATGGCTACACCTTC.

The chain combines TRBV2 with TRBJ1-2; tentative D call: TRBD1 (6 bases). Trimming cost V 5 bases and J 2 bases, with 12 bases left between them. This CDR3 spans 14 amino acids. CDR1 is SNHLY and CDR2 is FYNNEI in the germline V gene. CDR3 DNA: TGTGCCAGCAGTACCTACAGGGAAAACTATGGCTACACCTTC. The encoded protein is CASSTYRENYGYTF.

The chain combines TRBV5-4 with TRBJ2-3; the D is unclear. Trimming took off 0 bases at V and 0 bases at J, with 11 bases between the two ends. This CDR3 is 16 amino acids long. CDR1 is SGHNT and CDR2 is YYREEE in the germline V gene (reference sequence). In nucleotides, the CDR3 is TGTGCCAGCAGCTTGGACTCTAGGCCTAGCACAGATACGCAGTATTTT. Its translation is CASSLDSRPSTDTQYF.